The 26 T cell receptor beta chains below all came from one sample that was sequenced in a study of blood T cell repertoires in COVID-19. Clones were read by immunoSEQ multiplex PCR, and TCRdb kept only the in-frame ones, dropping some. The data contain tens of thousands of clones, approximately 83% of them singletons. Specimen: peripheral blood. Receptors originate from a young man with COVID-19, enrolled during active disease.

CDR3 bases: TGTGCCAGTAGTATAGGACAGGGACGGCACTTATCTGGGGCCAACGTCCTGACTTTC. Residues: CASSIGQGRHLSGANVLTF. V usage is TRBV19 and J usage is TRBJ2-6, with 7 bases aligning to TRBD1. The germline V gene has CDR1 LNHDA and CDR2 SQIVND (reference sequence). Germline trimming cut 1 base from V and 1 base from J; bases unmatched to any gene: 10. The CDR3 spans 19 residues.

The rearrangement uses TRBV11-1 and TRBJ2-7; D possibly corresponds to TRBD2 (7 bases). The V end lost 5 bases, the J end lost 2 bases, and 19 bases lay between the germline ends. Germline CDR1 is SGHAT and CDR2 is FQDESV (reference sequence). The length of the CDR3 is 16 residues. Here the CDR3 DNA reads TGTGCCAGCAGCCACAGGCTCCGGGGGGCCGCCTACGAGCAGTACTTC. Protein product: CASSHRLRGAAYEQYF.

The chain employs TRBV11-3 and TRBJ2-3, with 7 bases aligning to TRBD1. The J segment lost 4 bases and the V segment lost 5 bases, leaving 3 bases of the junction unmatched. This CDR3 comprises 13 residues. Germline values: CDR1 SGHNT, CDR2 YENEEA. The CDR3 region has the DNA TGTGCCAGCAGCCCCACAGGGGCAGATACGCAGTATTTT. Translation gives CASSPTGADTQYF.

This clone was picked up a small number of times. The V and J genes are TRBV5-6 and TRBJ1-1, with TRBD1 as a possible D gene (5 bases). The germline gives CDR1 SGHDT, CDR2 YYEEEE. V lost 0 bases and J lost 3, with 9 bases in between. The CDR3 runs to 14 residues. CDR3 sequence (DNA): TGTGCCAGCAGCTTGGCCAGGGACTACACTGAAGCTTTCTTT. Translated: CASSLARDYTEAFF.

The CDR3 DNA follows: TGTGCCAGCAGATACCGAACCGGGACAATCCACTTT. Encoded protein: CASRYRTGTIHF. This chain joins TRBV28 and TRBJ1-6; possible D gene TRBD1, 6 bases. Germline CDR1 MDHEN, CDR2 SYDVKM. The length of the CDR3 is 12 residues. Between the trimmed V and J ends, which lost 6 bases and 17 bases, there was a span of 17 bases. Using reference TRBV28 and TRBJ1-6 for the parts outside the CDR3, the full variable domain is DVKVTQSSRYLVKRTGEKVFLECVQDMDHENMFWYRQDPGLGLRLIYFSYDVKMKEKGDIPEGYSVSREKKERFSLILESASTNQTSMYLCASRYRTGTIHFGNGTRLTVT.

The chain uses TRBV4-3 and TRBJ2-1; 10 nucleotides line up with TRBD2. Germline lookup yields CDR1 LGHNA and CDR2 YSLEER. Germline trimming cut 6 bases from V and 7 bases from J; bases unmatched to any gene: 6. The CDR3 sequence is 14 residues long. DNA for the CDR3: TGCGCCAGCAGTAAGCGGGAGGGCCGGAATGAGCAGTTCTTC. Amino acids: CASSKREGRNEQFF.

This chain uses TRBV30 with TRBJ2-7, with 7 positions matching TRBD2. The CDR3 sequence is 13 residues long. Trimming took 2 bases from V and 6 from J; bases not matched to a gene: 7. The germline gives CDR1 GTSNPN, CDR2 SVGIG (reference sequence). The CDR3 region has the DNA TGTGCCTGGAGTATGGCGGGAGCCAGCGAGCAGTACTTC. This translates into CAWSMAGASEQYF. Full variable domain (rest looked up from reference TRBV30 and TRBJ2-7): SQTIHQWPATLVQPVGSPLSLECTVEGTSNPNLYWYRQAAGRGLQLLFYSVGIGQISSEVPQNLSASRPQDRQFILSSKKLLLSDSGFYLCAWSMAGASEQYFGPGTRLTVT.

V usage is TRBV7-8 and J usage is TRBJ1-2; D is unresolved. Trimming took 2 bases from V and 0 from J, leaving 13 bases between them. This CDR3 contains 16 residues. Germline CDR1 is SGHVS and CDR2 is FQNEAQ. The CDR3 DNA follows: TGTGCCAGCAGCTTACGTGTCGGGGTAGCTAACTATGGCTACACCTTC. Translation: CASSLRVGVANYGYTF.

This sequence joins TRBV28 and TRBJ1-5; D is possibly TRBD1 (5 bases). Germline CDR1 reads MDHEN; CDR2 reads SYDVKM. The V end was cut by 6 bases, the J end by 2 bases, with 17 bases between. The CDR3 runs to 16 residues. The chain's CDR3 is CASRTRQLLGNQPQHF. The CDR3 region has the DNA TGTGCCAGCAGGACAAGACAGCTCTTGGGCAATCAGCCCCAGCATTTT.

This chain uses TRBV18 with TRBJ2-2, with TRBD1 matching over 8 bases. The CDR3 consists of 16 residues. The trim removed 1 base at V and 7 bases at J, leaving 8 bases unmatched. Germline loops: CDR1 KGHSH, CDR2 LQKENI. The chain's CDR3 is CASSPRTGRGGGELFF. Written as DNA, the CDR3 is TGTGCCAGCTCACCACGGACAGGGAGAGGTGGCGGGGAGCTGTTTTTT.

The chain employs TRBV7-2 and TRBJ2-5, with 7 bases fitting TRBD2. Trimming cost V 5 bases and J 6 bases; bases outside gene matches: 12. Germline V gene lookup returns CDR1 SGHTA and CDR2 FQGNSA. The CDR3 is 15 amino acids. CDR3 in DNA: TGTGCCAGCAGCCCCCGGTCGGGCGGGAGACAGACCCAGTACTTC. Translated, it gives CASSPRSGGRQTQYF.

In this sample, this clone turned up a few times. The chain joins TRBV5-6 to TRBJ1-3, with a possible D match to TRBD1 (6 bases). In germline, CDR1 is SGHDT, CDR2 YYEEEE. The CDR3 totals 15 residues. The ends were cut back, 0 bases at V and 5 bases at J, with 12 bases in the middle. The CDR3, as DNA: TGTGCCAGCAGCTTGGCGGCAGGGGCCAGAAACACCATATATTTT. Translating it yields CASSLAAGARNTIYF.

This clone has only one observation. This CDR3 reads CASSLYHEQFF. CDR3 coding DNA: TGTGCCAGCAGCTTATATCATGAGCAGTTCTTC. This rearrangement joins TRBV7-8 to TRBJ2-1; D is unresolved. The CDR3 has 11 amino acids. Trimming took off 2 bases at V and 8 bases at J, with 4 bases between the two ends. Per the germline V gene, CDR1 is SGHVS and CDR2 is FQNEAQ. The full variable domain, completed using reference TRBV7-8 and TRBJ2-1, is GAGVSQSPRYKVAKRGQDVALRCDPISGHVSLFWYQQALGQGPEFLTYFQNEAQLDKSGLPSDRFFAERPEGSVSTLKIQRTQQEDSAVYLCASSLYHEQFFGPGTRLTVL.

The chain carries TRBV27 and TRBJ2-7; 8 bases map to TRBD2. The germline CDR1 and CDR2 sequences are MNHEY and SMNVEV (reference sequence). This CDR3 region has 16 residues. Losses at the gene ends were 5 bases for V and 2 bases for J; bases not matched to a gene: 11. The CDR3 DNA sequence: TGTGCCAGCAGTGCCACCGGGACTAGTTCCCCCTACGAGCAGTACTTC. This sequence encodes CASSATGTSSPYEQYF.

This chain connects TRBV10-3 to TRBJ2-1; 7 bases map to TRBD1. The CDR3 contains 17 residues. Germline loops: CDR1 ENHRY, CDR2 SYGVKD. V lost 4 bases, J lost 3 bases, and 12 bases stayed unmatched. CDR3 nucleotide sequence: TGTGCCATCAGTGCGACTTCTGGGACAGAGATCTACAATGAGCAGTTCTTC. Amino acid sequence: CAISATSGTEIYNEQFF.

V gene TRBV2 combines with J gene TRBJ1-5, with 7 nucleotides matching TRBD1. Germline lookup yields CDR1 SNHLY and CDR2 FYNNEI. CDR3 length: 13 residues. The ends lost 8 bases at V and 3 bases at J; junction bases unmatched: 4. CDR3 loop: CASGKGANQPQHF. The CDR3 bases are TGTGCCAGCGGAAAGGGGGCCAATCAGCCCCAGCATTTT.

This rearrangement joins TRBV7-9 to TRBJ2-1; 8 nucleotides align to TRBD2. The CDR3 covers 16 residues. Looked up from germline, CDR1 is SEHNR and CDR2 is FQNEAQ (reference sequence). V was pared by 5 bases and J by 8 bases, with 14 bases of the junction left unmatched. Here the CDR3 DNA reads TGTGCCAGCAGCCTTACCCCCAGCGGGAGTTTATATGAGCAGTTCTTC. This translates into CASSLTPSGSLYEQFF.

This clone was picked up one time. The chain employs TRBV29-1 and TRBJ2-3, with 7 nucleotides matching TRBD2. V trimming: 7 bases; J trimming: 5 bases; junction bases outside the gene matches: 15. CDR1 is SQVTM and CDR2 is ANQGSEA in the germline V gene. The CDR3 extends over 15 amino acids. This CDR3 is CSGGYKAGSRDTQYF. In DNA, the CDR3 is TGCAGCGGTGGGTACAAAGCGGGATCCAGAGATACGCAGTATTTT.

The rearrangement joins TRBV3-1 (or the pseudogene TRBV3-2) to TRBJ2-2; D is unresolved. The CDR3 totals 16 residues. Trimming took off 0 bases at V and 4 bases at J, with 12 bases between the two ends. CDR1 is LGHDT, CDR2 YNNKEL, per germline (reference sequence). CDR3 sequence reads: CASSQEFQRSTGELFF. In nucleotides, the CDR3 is TGTGCCAGCAGCCAAGAGTTCCAGCGTAGCACCGGGGAGCTGTTTTTT.

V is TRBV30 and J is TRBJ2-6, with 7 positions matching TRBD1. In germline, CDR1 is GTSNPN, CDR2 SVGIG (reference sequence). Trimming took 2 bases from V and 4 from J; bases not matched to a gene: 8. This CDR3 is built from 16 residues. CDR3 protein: CAWSQKGAGGANVLTF. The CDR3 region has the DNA TGTGCCTGGAGTCAAAAGGGGGCGGGCGGGGCCAACGTCCTGACTTTC.

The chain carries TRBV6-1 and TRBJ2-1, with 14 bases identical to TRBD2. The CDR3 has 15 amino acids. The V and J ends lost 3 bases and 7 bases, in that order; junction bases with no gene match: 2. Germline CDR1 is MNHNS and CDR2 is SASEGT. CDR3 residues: CASSETSGRVNEQFF. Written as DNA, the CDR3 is TGTGCCAGCAGTGAGACTAGCGGGAGGGTTAATGAGCAGTTCTTC.

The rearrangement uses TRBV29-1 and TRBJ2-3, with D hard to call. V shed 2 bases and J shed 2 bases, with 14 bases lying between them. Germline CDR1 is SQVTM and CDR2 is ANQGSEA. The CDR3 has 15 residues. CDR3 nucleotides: TGCAGCGTTGAAACGAATATTGGCCTCACAGATACGCAGTATTTT. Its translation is CSVETNIGLTDTQYF.

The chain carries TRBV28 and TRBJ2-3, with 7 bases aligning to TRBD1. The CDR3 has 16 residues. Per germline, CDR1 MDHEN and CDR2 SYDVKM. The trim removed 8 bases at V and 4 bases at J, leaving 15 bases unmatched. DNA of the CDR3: TGTGCCAGCTCTCAGGGGGAGTCCCATCCGCCAGATACGCAGTATTTT. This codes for CASSQGESHPPDTQYF.

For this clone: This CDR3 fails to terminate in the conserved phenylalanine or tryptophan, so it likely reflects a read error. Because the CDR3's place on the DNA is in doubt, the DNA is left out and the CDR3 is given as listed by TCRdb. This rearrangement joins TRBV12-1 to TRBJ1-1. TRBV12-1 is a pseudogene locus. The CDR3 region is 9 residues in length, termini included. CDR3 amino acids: CASSFGEGC.

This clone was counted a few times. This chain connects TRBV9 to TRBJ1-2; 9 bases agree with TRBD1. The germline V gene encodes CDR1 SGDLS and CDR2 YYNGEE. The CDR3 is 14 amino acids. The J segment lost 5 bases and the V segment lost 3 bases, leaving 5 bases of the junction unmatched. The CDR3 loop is CASSARTGAYGYTF. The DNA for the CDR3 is TGTGCCAGCAGCGCCCGGACAGGGGCGTATGGCTACACCTTC.

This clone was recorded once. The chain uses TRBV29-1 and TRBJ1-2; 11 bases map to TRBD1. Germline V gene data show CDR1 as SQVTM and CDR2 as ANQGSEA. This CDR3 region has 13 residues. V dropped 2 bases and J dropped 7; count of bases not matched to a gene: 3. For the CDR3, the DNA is TGCAGCGTTGAAATGGGGACAGGGGGTGGCTACACCTTC. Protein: CSVEMGTGGGYTF.